The 8 T cell receptor beta chains below were found in one sample sequenced in a study of CD8 T cells in Susac syndrome (dated by TCRdb to between 2018 and 2021). Libraries were made using the immunoSEQ multiplex PCR assay. RNA was extracted using the RNeasy kit, and roughly 0.5 to 1 microgram was reverse transcribed with random hexamers. The raw public reads went through TCRdb reprocessing: fastp at Q25, MiXCR clone calling, in-frame beta chains kept. All rows with the same CDR3 protein become a single entry with the most common DNA and genes. The sample table holds about 76,000 distinct CDR3 sequences, of which roughly 92% were seen once. About 0.41% of the sample rests with the top ten. Sequenced material: CD8+ T cells from PBMCs. The receptor source for this set is a human donor with Susac syndrome.

The chain uses TRBV25-1 and TRBJ1-1; D gene uncertain. The germline CDR1 and CDR2 sequences are MGHDK and SYGVNS. Trimming pared 8 bases from V and 1 base from J, leaving 11 bases between. The CDR3 sequence is 13 residues long. In nucleotides, the CDR3 is TGTGCCAGCTCACAGACTTCGAACACTGAAGCTTTCTTT. Translating it yields CASSQTSNTEAFF.

This chain joins TRBV27 and TRBJ2-2, with D hard to call. Germline V gives CDR1 MNHEY, CDR2 SMNVEV (reference sequence). This CDR3 is 14 amino acids long. V was cut by 6 bases and J by 2 bases, with 10 bases left in between. CDR3 nucleotides: TGTGCCAGCAGCACCCGATTTAACACCGGGGAGCTGTTTTTT. This codes for CASSTRFNTGELFF.

The CDR3 nucleotides are TGTGCCATCAGCCCCCAGGGGGGGAACACTGAAGCTTTCTTT. It specifies CAISPQGGNTEAFF. V usage is TRBV10-3 and J usage is TRBJ1-1, with TRBD1 matching over 7 bases. The J segment lost 1 base and the V segment lost 6 bases, leaving 5 bases of the junction unmatched. The CDR3 sequence is 14 residues long. Germline values: CDR1 ENHRY, CDR2 SYGVKD.

This chain connects TRBV20-1 to TRBJ1-2; D is uncertain. CDR1 is DFQATT and CDR2 is SNEGSKA in the germline V gene (reference sequence). V lost 5 bases, J lost 1 base, and 5 bases lay in between. This CDR3 contains 11 residues. CDR3: CSAGSNYGYTF. The DNA for the CDR3 is TGCAGTGCTGGCAGTAACTATGGCTACACCTTC.

The chain combines TRBV4-1 with TRBJ2-1; D perhaps matches TRBD2 (6 bases). Between the trimmed V and J ends, which lost 5 bases and 0 bases, there was a span of 14 bases. The CDR3 runs 16 residues. CDR1 is MGHRA, CDR2 YSYEKL, per germline. The CDR3 loop reads CASSSFGRSSYNEQFF. The CDR3 DNA reads as TGCGCCAGCAGCTCTTTTGGGAGGAGCTCCTACAATGAGCAGTTCTTC.

The genes are TRBV6-2 or TRBV6-3 and TRBJ2-2, with 13 nucleotides matching TRBD2. After removal of 5 bases from V and 3 bases from J, the junction contained 3 bases not matched to a gene. Germline V gene sequence: CDR1 MNHEY, CDR2 SVGEGT. The CDR3 loop spans 16 amino acids. CDR3 amino acids: CASSTTSGRYTGELFF. The CDR3 DNA reads as TGTGCCAGCAGTACGACTAGCGGGAGGTACACCGGGGAGCTGTTTTTT.

Only a few counts were recorded for this clonotype. The gene calls are TRBV7-9 and TRBJ2-7; D ambiguous. This CDR3 comprises 12 residues. V shed 5 bases and J shed 6 bases, with 11 bases lying between them. Germline CDR1 reads SEHNR; CDR2 reads FQNEAQ (reference sequence). CDR3 residues: CASSLNTIEQYF. The DNA of the CDR3 is TGTGCCAGCAGCCTCAACACTATCGAGCAGTACTTC. Filled out from reference TRBV7-9 and TRBJ2-7, the complete variable domain reads DTGVSQNPRHKITKRGQNVTFRCDPISEHNRLYWYRQTLGQGPEFLTYFQNEAQLEKSRLLSDRFSAERPKGSFSTLEIQRTEQGDSAMYLCASSLNTIEQYFGPGTRLTVT.

The genes are TRBV5-4 and TRBJ2-7; D perhaps matches TRBD1 (5 bases). The CDR3 is 14 amino acids. Germline V gives CDR1 SGHNT, CDR2 YYREEE (reference sequence). V lost 0 bases, J lost 4 bases, and 11 bases lay in between. CDR3 protein: CASSLAETDYEQYF. Here the CDR3 DNA reads TGTGCCAGCAGCTTGGCTGAGACAGATTACGAGCAGTACTTC.